The clone carrying this TCR beta chain came up many times. Each CDR3 protein is one row after TCRdb ran MiXCR on the 5' RACE reads. In the table there are about 340,000 distinct CDR3 sequences, under 15% of which are singletons. Germline V gene sequence: CDR1 SEHNR, CDR2 FQNEAQ (reference sequence). With 3 bases removed from V and 2 bases from J, the gap between germline ends came to 11 bases. There are 14 residues in the CDR3. The data were taken from a study of T cells after yellow fever vaccination. The chain has TRBV7-9 and TRBJ2-7; tentative D call: TRBD1 (5 bases). This material consisted of CD4+ T cells sorted from PBMCs, taken 15 days after the yellow fever booster vaccination. This TCR came from a man between 18 and 29 years old who received the YFV17D yellow fever vaccine. CDR3 residues: CASSFDSHPYEQYV. The CDR3 DNA sequence: TGTGCCAGCAGCTTCGACAGTCACCCCTACGAGCAGTACGTC.